This T cell receptor beta chain is drawn from a study of CD8+ T cells in alopecia areata. Following extraction, RNA underwent reverse transcription to cDNA, which served as the sequencing template. Sequenced by immunoSEQ multiplex PCR; TCRdb stores in-frame clones only, minus some. The top ten hold 2.5% to 3.5% of the sample, which has 90,000 to 150,000 clones, 55% to 70% seen once. From germline, CDR1 is SGHTA and CDR2 FQGNSA. V lost 1 base and J 10 bases, leaving 13 bases between the germline ends. This CDR3 is 13 amino acids long. Findings and caveats of the study: Across lesional scalp, and particularly alopecia totalis/universalis, clonality surpassed that of normal scalp. Besides other cells, scalp samples also yield sequences of resident alphabeta T cells from normal skin. Between patients, shared TCR sequences were less clear than in mice. This was possibly due in part to HLA diversity in the patient population.

Comments on this clone: The antigen remains unidentified.

The receptor was isolated from a human donor in good health. This rearrangement joins TRBV7-2 to TRBJ1-1; D is undetermined. The sequenced sample consisted of CD4+ T cells sorted from blood. CDR3 loop: CASSLGGKWGAFF. The CDR3 DNA follows: TGTGCCAGCAGCTTAGGAGGGAAATGGGGAGCTTTCTTT.